This T cell receptor beta chain was found in a study of vaccination effects on CD4 cells after COVID-19. The CDR3 spans 18 residues. Per the germline V gene, CDR1 is PRHDT and CDR2 is FYEKMQ (reference sequence). J gave up 6 bases and V 4 bases, and 13 bases lay outside the gene matches. It was after more than nine days of culture that CD4+ T cells were isolated. All participants had two doses of either the BNT162b2 or mRNA-1273 vaccine. Details on this clone: The target antigen is unknown.

TCRdb keeps only in-frame clones here, not all; method: immunoSEQ multiplex PCR. The sample includes tens of thousands of clones, around 69% of them seen just once. This TCR was sampled from a human donor who received a COVID-19 vaccine. The rearrangement joins TRBV13 to TRBJ2-1; 12 nucleotides align to TRBD2. This specimen was CD4+ T cells from PBMCs cultured without peptide, taken after COVID-19 vaccination. CDR3 sequence reads: CASSSQGGGLAGFNEQFF. The CDR3 DNA is TGTGCCAGCAGCTCCCAGGGGGGGGGACTAGCGGGTTTCAATGAGCAGTTCTTC.